This TCR beta chain was retrieved from a study of graft-versus-host responses after intestinal transplantation. Study in general: Induction using anti-thymocyte globulin, followed by tacrolimus and steroids for two to four years, was given to all recipients. Study conclusions and caveats: Maximum circulating GvH clone levels tracked with early post-transplant HvG decreases. GvH clones were found in recipient marrow; some appeared first in ileum or blood. The study found high graft-versus-host to host-versus-graft clonal ratios in allografts of patients with graft-donor T cell macrochimerism.

Sequencing was performed with immunoSEQ multiplex PCR; in TCRdb, only in-frame clones are kept and a portion is missing. This table holds about 110,000 clones, 93% found once. Of note for this clone: Its cognate antigen is unknown.

The clonotype comes from a human donor who was the organ donor for an intestinal transplant. Source: unstimulated CD8+ T cells sorted from spleen or lymph node cells, taken before transplant.

The CDR3 loop is CASSPGQDQPQHF. The CDR3 DNA reads TGTGCCAGCAGTCCCGGACAGGATCAGCCCCAGCATTTT. This chain joins TRBV6-6 and TRBJ1-5, with TRBD1 matching over 7 bases. The J segment lost 5 bases and the V segment lost 5 bases, leaving 3 bases of the junction unmatched. CDR3 length: 13 amino acids. Germline CDR1 reads MNHNY; CDR2 reads SVGAGI (reference sequence).